The TCR beta chain described here comes from a study of cytomegalovirus exposure and HLA in healthy donors. PCR involved 60 Vbeta and 13 Jbeta primers. Produced via immunoSEQ multiplex PCR; TCRdb's table is partial and in-frame only. The sample lists some 110,000 clones, 55% to 65% seen once, with 2.2% in the top ten. V lost 5 bases and J lost 2; bases outside the gene matches: 0. This CDR3 has 11 residues. CDR1 and CDR2 from the germline V gene are SQVTM and ANQGSEA. Material for sequencing was PBMCs. This chain links TRBV29-1 with TRBJ2-7; the match to TRBD1 covers 7 bases. This sequence originates from a woman in her twenties or thirties in good health and CMV-seronegative. CDR3 in amino acids: CSVTGAYEQYF. CDR3 DNA: TGCAGCGTTACAGGGGCCTACGAGCAGTACTTC.